Listed below are T cell receptor beta chains from one sample, sequenced in a study of radiotherapy plus CTLA-4 blockade in lung cancer. Using immunoSEQ multiplex PCR, the repertoire was profiled, and TCRdb retains in-frame clones only, with some absent. The data show approximately 94,000 clones, roughly 80% seen once. The input for sequencing was peripheral blood, taken from a patient treated with radiotherapy plus ipilimumab. The receptors originated from a human donor with non-small cell lung cancer that progressed on radiotherapy plus ipilimumab. The CDR3 runs from the conserved cysteine through the conserved F or W. A D gene is named only where the DNA matches it firmly. Rows may omit the clone size; those that give it use once, few, many or a size class.

J,D,length,V,size,CDR3,DNA
TRBJ2-1,TRBD1,16,TRBV7-6,NA,CASSQAGTGGINEQFF,TGTGCCAGCAGCCAAGCCGGGACAGGGGGCATCAATGAGCAGTTCTTC
TRBJ2-1,NA,14,TRBV27,NA,CASSSGADYNEQFF,TGTGCCAGCAGTTCGGGAGCGGACTACAATGAGCAGTTCTTC
TRBJ2-5,TRBD1,14,TRBV7-9,NA,CATGQVMYQETQYF,TGTGCCACGGGACAGGTTATGTACCAAGAGACCCAGTACTTC
TRBJ1-2,NA,12,TRBV6-1,NA,CASRSAMDGYTF,TGTGCCAGCAGATCGGCGATGGATGGCTACACCTTC
TRBJ2-1,NA,12,TRBV29-1,NA,CSAETVYNEQFF,TGCAGCGCTGAGACTGTATACAATGAGCAGTTCTTC
TRBJ1-5,TRBD1,15,TRBV28,NA,CASRTDRGVFQPQHF,TGTGCCAGCAGAACCGACAGGGGAGTTTTTCAGCCCCAGCATTTT
TRBJ1-5,NA,13,TRBV4-2,NA,CASSQELNQPQHF,TGTGCCAGCAGCCAAGAACTCAATCAGCCCCAGCATTTT
TRBJ1-3,TRBD1,15,TRBV6-5,NA,CASSLNRGDGNTIYF,TGTGCCAGCAGTTTGAACAGGGGGGATGGAAACACCATATATTTT
TRBJ2-7,NA,12,TRBV9,NA,CASSAGLGEQYF,TGTGCCAGCAGCGCCGGACTGGGCGAGCAGTACTTC
TRBJ2-1,TRBD2,12,TRBV5-4,NA,CASSLAGVEQFF,TGTGCCAGCAGCTTAGCGGGAGTGGAGCAGTTCTTC
TRBJ1-5,NA,15,TRBV4-1,NA,CASSRTDGSNQPQHF,TGCGCCAGCAGCCGGACGGACGGGAGCAATCAGCCCCAGCATTTT
TRBJ1-1,NA,14,TRBV27,NA,CASSFMAPGTEAFF,TGTGCCAGCAGTTTTATGGCTCCTGGCACTGAAGCTTTCTTT
TRBJ2-3,NA,15,TRBV28,NA,CASSTAVKNTDTQYF,TGTGCCAGCAGTACCGCAGTCAAAAACACAGATACGCAGTATTTT
TRBJ2-1,TRBD1,14,TRBV19,few,CAAGMTGGWNEQFF,TGTGCCGCCGGGATGACAGGGGGCTGGAATGAGCAGTTCTTC
TRBJ2-3,NA,13,TRBV9,few,CASSGSEGDTQYF,TGTGCCAGCAGCGGGAGCGAAGGAGATACGCAGTATTTT
TRBJ2-4,TRBD2,13,TRBV6-1,NA,CASRTSYKNIQYF,TGTGCCAGCCGGACTAGCTACAAAAACATTCAGTACTTC
TRBJ2-3,NA,16,TRBV19,NA,CASSPLMGPSTDTQYF,TGTGCCAGTAGTCCGTTAATGGGACCGAGCACAGATACGCAGTATTTT
TRBJ2-3,NA,14,TRBV6-5,NA,CASSYRGTWDTQYF,TGTGCCAGCAGTTACCGGGGTACGTGGGATACGCAGTATTTT
TRBJ2-3,TRBD1,14,TRBV5-1,NA,CASMFGTGRDTQYF,TGCGCCAGCATGTTCGGGACAGGGCGGGATACGCAGTATTTT
TRBJ1-1,NA,15,TRBV9,NA,CASSVGIGGNTEAFF,TGTGCCAGCAGCGTAGGGATAGGGGGAAACACTGAAGCTTTCTTT
TRBJ2-5,NA,11,TRBV29-1,NA,CSGSVGETQYF,TGCAGCGGGTCGGTGGGAGAGACCCAGTACTTC
TRBJ1-4,NA,13,TRBV28,NA,CASSSRSHEKLFF,TGTGCCAGCAGTTCGAGGTCGCATGAAAAACTGTTTTTT
TRBJ1-5,NA,13,TRBV7-2,NA,CASSPGINQPQHF,TGTGCCAGCAGCCCGGGTATAAATCAGCCCCAGCATTTT
TRBJ1-4,TRBD1,14,TRBV2,NA,CASSSRQGGEKLFF,TGTGCCAGCAGTTCAAGACAGGGTGGTGAAAAACTGTTTTTT
TRBJ1-5,NA,15,TRBV2,NA,CASTLEDSPNQPQHF,TGTGCCAGCACTCTAGAGGACAGTCCAAATCAGCCCCAGCATTTT
TRBJ2-7,NA,13,TRBV11-2,NA,CASRGDGSYEQYF,TGTGCCAGCAGAGGGGACGGATCCTACGAGCAGTACTTC
TRBJ2-2,NA,13,TRBV7-9,NA,CASSLAYTGELFF,TGTGCCAGCAGCTTGGCCTACACCGGGGAGCTGTTTTTT
TRBJ1-1,NA,13,TRBV5-4,NA,CASSFWGDTEAFF,TGTGCCAGCAGCTTTTGGGGGGACACTGAAGCTTTCTTT
TRBJ1-4,TRBD1,17,TRBV15,NA,CATSRRQGAKVGEKLFF,TGTGCCACCAGCAGAAGACAGGGGGCTAAGGTTGGGGAAAAACTGTTTTTT
TRBJ1-4,TRBD1,15,TRBV2,many,CASSGGQGTFEKLFF,TGTGCCAGCAGTGGCGGACAGGGGACTTTTGAAAAACTGTTTTTT
TRBJ2-3,TRBD2,17,TRBV7-3,once,CASSSGLAGVSADTQYF,TGTGCCAGCAGCTCCGGACTAGCGGGAGTATCCGCAGATACGCAGTATTTT
TRBJ1-5,NA,15,TRBV19,once,CASSIGHRIDQPQHF,TGTGCCAGTAGTATAGGGCACAGGATCGATCAGCCCCAGCATTTT